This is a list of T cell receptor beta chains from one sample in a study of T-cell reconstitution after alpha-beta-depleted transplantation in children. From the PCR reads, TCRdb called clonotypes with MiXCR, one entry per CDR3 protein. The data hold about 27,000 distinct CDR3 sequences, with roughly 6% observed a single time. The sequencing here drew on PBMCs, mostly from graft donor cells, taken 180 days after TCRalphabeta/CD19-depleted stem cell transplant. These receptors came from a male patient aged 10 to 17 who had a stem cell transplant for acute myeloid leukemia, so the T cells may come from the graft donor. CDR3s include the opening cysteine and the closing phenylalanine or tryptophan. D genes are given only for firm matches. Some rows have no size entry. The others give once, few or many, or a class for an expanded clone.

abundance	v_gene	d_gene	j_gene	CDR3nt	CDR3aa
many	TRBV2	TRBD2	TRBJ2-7	TGTGCCAGCAGTGAAGGGGCGGGAGGGTTAAAGATAAAGCAGTACTTC	CASSEGAGGLKIKQYF
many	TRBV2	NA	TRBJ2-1	TGTGCCAGCACCAGGACTCCTAGGAATGAGCAGTTCTTC	CASTRTPRNEQFF
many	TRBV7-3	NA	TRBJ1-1	TGTGCCAGCAGCCTGGCAGGGGTGAGGGCGAACACTGAAGCTTTCTTT	CASSLAGVRANTEAFF
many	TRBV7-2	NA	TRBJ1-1	TGTGCCAGCAAAGGGGCCCAGAACACTGAAGCTTTCTTT	CASKGAQNTEAFF
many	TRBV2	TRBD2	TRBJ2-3	TGTGCCAGCAGACGGGGGTTTAGCGGGCAAGGCACAGATACGCAGTATTTT	CASRRGFSGQGTDTQYF
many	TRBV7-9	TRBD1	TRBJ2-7	TGTGCCAGCAGCTTAGCGGGTGGGACAGCCTCCTACGAGCAGTACTTC	CASSLAGGTASYEQYF
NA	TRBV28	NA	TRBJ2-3	TGTGCCAGCAGACGTGGGTCCTTCACAGATACGCAGTATTTT	CASRRGSFTDTQYF
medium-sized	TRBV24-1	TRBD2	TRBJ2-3	TGTGCCACCAGTGATCCCGTAGCGGGGGGCACAGATACGCAGTATTTT	CATSDPVAGGTDTQYF
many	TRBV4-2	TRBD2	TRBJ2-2	TGTGCCAGCAGCCAAGAACTAGCGGGCGCCGGGGAGCTGTTTTTT	CASSQELAGAGELFF
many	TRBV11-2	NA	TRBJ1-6	TGTGCCAGTCAGCCCCGATCCTATAATTCACCCCTCCACTTT	CASQPRSYNSPLHF
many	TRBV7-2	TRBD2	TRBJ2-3	TGTGCCAGCAGCTGGGAGGGCCTTAGCCCTACAACGGCAGATACGCAGTATTTT	CASSWEGLSPTTADTQYF
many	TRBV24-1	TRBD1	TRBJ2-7	TGTGCCACCAGTGATACCCGACAGGGGGCGTCCTACGAGCAGTACTTC	CATSDTRQGASYEQYF
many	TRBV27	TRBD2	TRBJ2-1	TGTGCCAGCAGTTTGGAGGCCCTAGCGGGGGCTCGTGGGGAGCAGTTCTTC	CASSLEALAGARGEQFF
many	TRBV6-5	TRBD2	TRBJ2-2	TGTGCCAGCAGTTCCCGGCGGGGGGCCCCCGGGGAGCTGTTTTTT	CASSSRRGAPGELFF
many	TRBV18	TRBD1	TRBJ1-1	TGTGCCAGCTCACCAACCCGAGGACAGGTTGAAGCTTTCTTT	CASSPTRGQVEAFF
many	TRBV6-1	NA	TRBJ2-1	TGTGCCAGCAGTGAGGTCCTTAGCTCCTACAATGAGCAGTTCTTC	CASSEVLSSYNEQFF
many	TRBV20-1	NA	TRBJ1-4	TGCAGTGCTAGCCATTCTGCCGGGGGGGTCAGCGAAAAACTGTTTTTT	CSASHSAGGVSEKLFF
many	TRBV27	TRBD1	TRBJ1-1	TGTGCCAGCATTCCCCCGCTGGACAGGGGTTACACTGAAGCTTTCTTT	CASIPPLDRGYTEAFF
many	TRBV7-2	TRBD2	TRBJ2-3	TGTGCCAGCAGCTTGTCTAGCGGGAGAGATACGCAGTATTTT	CASSLSSGRDTQYF
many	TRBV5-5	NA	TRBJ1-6	TGTGCCAGCAGCTTGGCGATCCGATCCTATAATTCACCCCTCCACTTT	CASSLAIRSYNSPLHF
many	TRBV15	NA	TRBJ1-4	TGTGCCACCAGCAGAGCCCGGCCCTTTGCAACTAATGAAAAACTGTTTTTT	CATSRARPFATNEKLFF
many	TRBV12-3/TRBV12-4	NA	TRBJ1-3	TGTGCCAGCAGGCCCAGGGTTACCTTCTCTGGAAACACCATATATTTT	CASRPRVTFSGNTIYF